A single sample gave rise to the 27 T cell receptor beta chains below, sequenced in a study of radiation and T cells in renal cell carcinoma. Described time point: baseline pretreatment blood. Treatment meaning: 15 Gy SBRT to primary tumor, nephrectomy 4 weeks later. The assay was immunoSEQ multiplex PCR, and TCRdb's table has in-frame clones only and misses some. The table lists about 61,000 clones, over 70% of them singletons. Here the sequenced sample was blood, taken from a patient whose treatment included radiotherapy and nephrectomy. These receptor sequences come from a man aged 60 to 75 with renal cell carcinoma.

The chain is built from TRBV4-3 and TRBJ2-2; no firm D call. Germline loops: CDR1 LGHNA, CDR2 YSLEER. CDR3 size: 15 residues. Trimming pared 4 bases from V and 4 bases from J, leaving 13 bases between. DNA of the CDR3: TGCGCCAGCAGCCTCAGCAGCCCGAGCACCGGGGAGCTGTTTTTT. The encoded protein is CASSLSSPSTGELFF.

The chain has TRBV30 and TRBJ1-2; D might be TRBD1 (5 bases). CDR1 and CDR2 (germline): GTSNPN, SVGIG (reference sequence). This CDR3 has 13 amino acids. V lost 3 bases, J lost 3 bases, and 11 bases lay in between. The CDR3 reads CAWSRVRDYGYTF. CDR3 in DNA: TGTGCCTGGAGCAGGGTTCGGGACTATGGCTACACCTTC.

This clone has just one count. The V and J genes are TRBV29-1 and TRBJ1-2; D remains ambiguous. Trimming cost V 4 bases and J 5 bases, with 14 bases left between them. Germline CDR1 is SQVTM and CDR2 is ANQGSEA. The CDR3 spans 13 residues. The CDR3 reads CSVGYGEGYGYTF. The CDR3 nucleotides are TGCAGCGTTGGCTATGGGGAAGGGTATGGCTACACCTTC.

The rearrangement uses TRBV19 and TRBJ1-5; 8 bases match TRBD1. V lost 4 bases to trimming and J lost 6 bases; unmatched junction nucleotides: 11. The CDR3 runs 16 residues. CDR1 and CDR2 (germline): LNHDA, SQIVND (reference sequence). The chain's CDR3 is CASSTGADRAFQPQHF. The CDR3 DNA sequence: TGTGCCAGTAGTACCGGTGCGGACAGGGCTTTTCAGCCCCAGCATTTT.

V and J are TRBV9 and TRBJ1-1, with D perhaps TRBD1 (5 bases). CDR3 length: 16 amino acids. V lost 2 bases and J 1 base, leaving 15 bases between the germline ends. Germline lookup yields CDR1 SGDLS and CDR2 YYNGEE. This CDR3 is CASSVDQGRENTEAFF. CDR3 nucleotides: TGTGCCAGCAGCGTGGATCAGGGACGGGAGAACACTGAAGCTTTCTTT.

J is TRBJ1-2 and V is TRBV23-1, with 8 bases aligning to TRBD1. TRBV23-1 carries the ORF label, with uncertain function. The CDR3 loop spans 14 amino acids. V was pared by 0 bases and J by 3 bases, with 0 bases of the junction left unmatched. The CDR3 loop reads CASSQSDRDYGYTF. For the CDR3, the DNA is TGCGCCAGCAGTCAATCGGACAGGGACTATGGCTACACCTTC.

The CDR3, as DNA: TGTGCCAGCAGGGGCGGACAGGACAATGAAAAACTGTTTTTT. Protein product: CASRGGQDNEKLFF. The gene calls are TRBV2 and TRBJ1-4; TRBD1 matches at 7 bases. CDR1 and CDR2 from the germline V gene are SNHLY and FYNNEI. The CDR3 sequence is 14 residues long. Unmatched junction bases numbered 6, after V lost 6 bases and J lost 5 bases.

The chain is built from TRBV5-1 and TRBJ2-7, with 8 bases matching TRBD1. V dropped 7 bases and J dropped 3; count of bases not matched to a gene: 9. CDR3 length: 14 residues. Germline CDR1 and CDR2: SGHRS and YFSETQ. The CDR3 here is CASSQGAGRYEQYV. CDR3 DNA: TGCGCCAGCTCCCAGGGGGCGGGACGCTACGAGCAGTACGTC.

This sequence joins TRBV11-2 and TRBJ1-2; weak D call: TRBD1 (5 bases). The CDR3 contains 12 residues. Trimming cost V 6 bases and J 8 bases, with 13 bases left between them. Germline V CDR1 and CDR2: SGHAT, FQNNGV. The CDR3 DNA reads TGTGCCAGCAGGGGCGGGGGGAGCGGCTACACCTTC. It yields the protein CASRGGGSGYTF.

This CDR3 reads CASSLGGVQPQHF. The CDR3 coding sequence is TGTGCCAGCAGTCTAGGGGGAGTTCAGCCCCAGCATTTT. The V call is TRBV27, the J call TRBJ1-5; TRBD1 might be the D (6 bases). This CDR3 has 13 amino acids. V shed 5 bases and J shed 6 bases, with 11 bases lying between them. Germline V gene lookup returns CDR1 MNHEY and CDR2 SMNVEV (reference sequence).

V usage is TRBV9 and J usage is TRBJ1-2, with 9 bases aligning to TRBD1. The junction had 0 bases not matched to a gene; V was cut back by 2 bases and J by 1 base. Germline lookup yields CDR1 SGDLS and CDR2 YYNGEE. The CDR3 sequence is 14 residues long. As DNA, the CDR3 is TGTGCCAGCAGCGTGGGACAGGGTAACTATGGCTACACCTTC. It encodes CASSVGQGNYGYTF. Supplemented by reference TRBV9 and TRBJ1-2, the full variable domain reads DSGVTQTPKHLITATGQRVTLRCSPRSGDLSVYWYQQSLDQGLQFLIQYYNGEERAKGNILERFSAQQFPDLHSELNLSSLELGDSALYFCASSVGQGNYGYTFGSGTRLTVV.

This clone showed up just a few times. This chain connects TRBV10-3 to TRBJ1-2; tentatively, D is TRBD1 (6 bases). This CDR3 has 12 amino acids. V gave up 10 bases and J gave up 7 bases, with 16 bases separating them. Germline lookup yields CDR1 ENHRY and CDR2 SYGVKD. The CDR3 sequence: CATRGGSGGYTF. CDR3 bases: TGTGCCACGAGAGGGGGGTCAGGTGGCTACACCTTC.

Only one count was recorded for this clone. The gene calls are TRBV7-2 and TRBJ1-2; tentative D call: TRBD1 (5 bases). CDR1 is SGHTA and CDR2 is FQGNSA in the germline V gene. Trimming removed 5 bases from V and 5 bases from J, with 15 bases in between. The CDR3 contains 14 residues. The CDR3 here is CASSPPTEAYGYTF. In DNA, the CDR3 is TGTGCCAGCAGCCCCCCGACAGAAGCGTATGGCTACACCTTC.

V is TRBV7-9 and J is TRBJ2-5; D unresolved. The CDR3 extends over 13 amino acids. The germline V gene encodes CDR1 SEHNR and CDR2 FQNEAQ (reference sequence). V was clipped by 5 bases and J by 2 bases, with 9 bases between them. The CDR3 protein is CASSLNLQETQYF. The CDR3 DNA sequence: TGTGCCAGCAGCCTCAATTTACAAGAGACCCAGTACTTC.

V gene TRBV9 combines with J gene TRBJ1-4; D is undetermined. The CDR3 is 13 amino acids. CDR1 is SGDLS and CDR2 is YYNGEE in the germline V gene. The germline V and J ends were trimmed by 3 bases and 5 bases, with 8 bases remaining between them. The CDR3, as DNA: TGTGCCAGCAGCGAACAGCAGAATGAAAAACTGTTTTTT. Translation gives CASSEQQNEKLFF.

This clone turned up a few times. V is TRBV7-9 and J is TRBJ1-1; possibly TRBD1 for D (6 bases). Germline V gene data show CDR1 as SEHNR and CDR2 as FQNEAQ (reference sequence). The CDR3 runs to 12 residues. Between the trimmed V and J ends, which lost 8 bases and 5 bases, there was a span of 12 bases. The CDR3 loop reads CASDTGSTEAFF. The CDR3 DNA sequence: TGTGCCAGCGATACAGGGTCGACTGAAGCTTTCTTT.

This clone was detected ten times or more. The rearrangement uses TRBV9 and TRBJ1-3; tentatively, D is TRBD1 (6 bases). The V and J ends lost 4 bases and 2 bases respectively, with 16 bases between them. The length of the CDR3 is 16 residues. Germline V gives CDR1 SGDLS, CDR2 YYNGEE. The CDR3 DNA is TGTGCCAGCAGCACAACGTGGGGGGGCGCTGGAAACACCATATATTTT. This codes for CASSTTWGGAGNTIYF. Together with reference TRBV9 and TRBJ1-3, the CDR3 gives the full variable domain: DSGVTQTPKHLITATGQRVTLRCSPRSGDLSVYWYQQSLDQGLQFLIQYYNGEERAKGNILERFSAQQFPDLHSELNLSSLELGDSALYFCASSTTWGGAGNTIYFGEGSWLTVV.

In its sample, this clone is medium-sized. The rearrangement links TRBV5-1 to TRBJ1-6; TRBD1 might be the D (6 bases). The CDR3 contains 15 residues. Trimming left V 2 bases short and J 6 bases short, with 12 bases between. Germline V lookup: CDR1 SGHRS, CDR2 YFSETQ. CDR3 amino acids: CASSLGQNLNSPLHF. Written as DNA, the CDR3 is TGCGCCAGCAGCTTAGGACAGAATCTTAATTCACCCCTCCACTTT. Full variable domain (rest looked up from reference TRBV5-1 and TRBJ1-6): KAGVTQTPRYLIKTRGQQVTLSCSPISGHRSVSWYQQTPGQGLQFLFEYFSETQRNKGNFPGRFSGRQFSNSRSEMNVSTLELGDSALYLCASSLGQNLNSPLHFGNGTRLTVT.

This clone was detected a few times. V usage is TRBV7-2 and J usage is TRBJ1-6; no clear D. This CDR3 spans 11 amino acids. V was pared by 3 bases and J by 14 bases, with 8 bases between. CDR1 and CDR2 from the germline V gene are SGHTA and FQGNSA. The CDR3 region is CASSLGWTLHF. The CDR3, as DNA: TGTGCCAGCAGCTTGGGCTGGACCCTCCACTTT.

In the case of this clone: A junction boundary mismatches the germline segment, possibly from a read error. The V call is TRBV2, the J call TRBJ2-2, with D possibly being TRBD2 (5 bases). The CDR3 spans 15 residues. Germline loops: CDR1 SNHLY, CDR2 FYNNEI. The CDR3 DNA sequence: TGTGCCAGCATTGAAGCGGTCCCGGGGACCGGGGAGCTGTTTTTT. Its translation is CASIEAVPGTGELFF.

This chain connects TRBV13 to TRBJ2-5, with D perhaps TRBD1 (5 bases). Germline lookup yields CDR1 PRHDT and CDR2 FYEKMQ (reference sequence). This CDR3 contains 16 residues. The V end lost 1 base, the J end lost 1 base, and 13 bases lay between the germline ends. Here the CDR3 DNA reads TGTGCCAGCAGCTTAGAGACAGCGCCTTTCCAAGAGACCCAGTACTTC. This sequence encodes CASSLETAPFQETQYF.

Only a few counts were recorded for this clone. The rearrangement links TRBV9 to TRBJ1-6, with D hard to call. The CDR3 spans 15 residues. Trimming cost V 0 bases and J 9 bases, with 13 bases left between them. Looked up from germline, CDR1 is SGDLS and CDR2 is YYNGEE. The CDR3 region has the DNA TGTGCCAGCAGCGTAGAGGACCGCTCGGGTTCACCCCTCCACTTT. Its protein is CASSVEDRSGSPLHF.

CDR3 loop: CAISELAGGYEQYV. In nucleotides, the CDR3 is TGTGCCATCAGTGAACTAGCGGGAGGGTACGAGCAGTACGTC. This rearrangement joins TRBV10-3 to TRBJ2-7; TRBD2 agrees at 13 bases. CDR3 length equals 14 residues. Trimming removed 3 bases from V and 4 bases from J; junction bases left unmatched: 0. Germline CDR1 is ENHRY and CDR2 is SYGVKD.

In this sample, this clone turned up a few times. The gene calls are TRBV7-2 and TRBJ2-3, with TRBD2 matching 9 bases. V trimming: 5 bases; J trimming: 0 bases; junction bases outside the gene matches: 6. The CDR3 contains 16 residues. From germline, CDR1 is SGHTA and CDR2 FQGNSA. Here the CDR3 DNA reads TGTGCCAGCAGCCCACTCGGACTAGCGAGCACAGATACGCAGTATTTT. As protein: CASSPLGLASTDTQYF.

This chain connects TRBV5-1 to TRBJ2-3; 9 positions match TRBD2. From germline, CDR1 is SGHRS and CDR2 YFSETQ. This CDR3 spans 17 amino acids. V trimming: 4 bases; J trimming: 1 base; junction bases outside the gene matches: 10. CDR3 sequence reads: CASSRGIAGERTDTQYF. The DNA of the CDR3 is TGCGCCAGCAGCCGCGGAATAGCGGGAGAGCGCACAGATACGCAGTATTTT.

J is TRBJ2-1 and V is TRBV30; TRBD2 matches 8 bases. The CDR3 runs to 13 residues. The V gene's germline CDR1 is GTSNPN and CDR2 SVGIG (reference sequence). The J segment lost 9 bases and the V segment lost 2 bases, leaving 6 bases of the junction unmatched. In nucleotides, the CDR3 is TGTGCCTGGAGTTCAGGAACTAGCGGTGAGCAGTTCTTC. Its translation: CAWSSGTSGEQFF.

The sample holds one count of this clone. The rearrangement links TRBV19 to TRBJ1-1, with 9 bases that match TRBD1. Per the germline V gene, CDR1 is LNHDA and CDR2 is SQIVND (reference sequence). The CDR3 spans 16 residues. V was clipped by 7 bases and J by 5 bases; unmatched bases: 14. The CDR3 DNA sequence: TGTGCCAGTAAGACCCCGGGACAGGGATTTTGGACTGAAGCTTTCTTT. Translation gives CASKTPGQGFWTEAFF.